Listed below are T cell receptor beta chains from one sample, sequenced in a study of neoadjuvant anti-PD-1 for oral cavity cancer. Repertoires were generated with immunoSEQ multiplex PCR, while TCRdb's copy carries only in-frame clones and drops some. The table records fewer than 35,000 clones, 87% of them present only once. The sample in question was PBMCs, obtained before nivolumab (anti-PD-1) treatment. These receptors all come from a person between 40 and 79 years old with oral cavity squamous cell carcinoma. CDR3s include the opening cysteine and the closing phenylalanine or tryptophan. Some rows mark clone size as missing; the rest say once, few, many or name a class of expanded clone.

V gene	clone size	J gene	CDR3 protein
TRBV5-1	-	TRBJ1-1	CASSSDRGSNTEAFF
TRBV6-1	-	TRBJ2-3	CASSEIGTDTQYF
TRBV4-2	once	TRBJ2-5	CASSPGSGQQETQYF
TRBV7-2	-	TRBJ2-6	CASSRILGASGANVLTF
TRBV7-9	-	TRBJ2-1	CASLLGGFYDDEQFF
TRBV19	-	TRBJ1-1	CASSMESLNTEAFF
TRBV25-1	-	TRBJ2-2	CASRAGGGTGELFF
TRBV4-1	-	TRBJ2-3	CASSHIRDGEDTQYF
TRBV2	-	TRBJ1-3	CASSELGLNSGNTIYF
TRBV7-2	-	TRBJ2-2	CASHITGPFTGELFF
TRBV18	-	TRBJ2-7	CASSPKGRANEQYF
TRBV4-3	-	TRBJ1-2	CASSPRIYYGYTF
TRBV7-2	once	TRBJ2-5	CASSSRRVRGLETQYF
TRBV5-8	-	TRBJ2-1	CASSLEGLLYNEQFF
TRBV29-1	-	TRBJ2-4	CSVSDTGHQYF
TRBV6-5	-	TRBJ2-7	CASMMGGGETYEQYF
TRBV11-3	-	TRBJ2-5	CASSPTGQPQETQYF
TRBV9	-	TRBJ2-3	CASSDSGGADLTDTQYF
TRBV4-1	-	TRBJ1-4	CASSQEEGAYEKLFF
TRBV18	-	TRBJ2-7	CASSPERDQYF
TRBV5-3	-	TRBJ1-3	CARSFRTGTLSGNTIYF
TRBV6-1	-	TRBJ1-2	CASSEGTHYGYTF
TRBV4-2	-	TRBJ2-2	CASSQRQFTGELFF
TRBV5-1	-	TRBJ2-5	CASSLVFRETQYF
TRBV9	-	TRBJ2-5	CASSVDHTGTGLYQETQYF
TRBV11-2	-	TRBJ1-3	CASSFSQFAGNTIYF
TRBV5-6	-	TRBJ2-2	CASGKRPTGELFF
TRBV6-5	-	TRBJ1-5	CASTTGNQPQHF
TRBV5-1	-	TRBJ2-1	CASSLDGAYNEQFF
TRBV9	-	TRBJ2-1	CASSRATSGGLSSYNEQFF
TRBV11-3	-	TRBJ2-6	CASSLTAGANVLTF
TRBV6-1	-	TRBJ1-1	CASSESRGRVLNTEAFF
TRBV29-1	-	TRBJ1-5	CSVALGVGQPQHF
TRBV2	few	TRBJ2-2	CASSTGYFGSGELFF
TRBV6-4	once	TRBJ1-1	CAPPRPTEAFF
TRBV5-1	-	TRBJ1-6	CASSLAGTVGYSPLHF
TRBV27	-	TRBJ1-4	CASSQPGPERRLFF
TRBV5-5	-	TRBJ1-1	CASSLAAQAEAFF
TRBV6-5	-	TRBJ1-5	CASSKRREGNQPQHF
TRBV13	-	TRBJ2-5	CASSFIQGLQETQYF
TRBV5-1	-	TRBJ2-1	CASSLDADNEQFF
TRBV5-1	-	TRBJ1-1	CASSSLYHTGENTEAFF
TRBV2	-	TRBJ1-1	CASRVQDVAEAFF
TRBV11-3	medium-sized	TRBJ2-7	CASSLDEGQEYEQYF
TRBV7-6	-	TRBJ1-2	CASSLGYEEKNYGYTF
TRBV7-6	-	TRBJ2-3	CASSLATSGVSTDTQYF
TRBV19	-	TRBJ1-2	CASSMGDANYGYTF
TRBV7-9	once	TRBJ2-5	CASSLRQGNQETQYF
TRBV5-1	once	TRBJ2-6	CASSFRGSSGANVLTF
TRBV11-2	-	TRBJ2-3	CASSLGGREAQYF
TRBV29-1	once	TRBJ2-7	CSVEPQWPPNTYEQYF
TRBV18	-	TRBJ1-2	CASSPQDRAGGYTF
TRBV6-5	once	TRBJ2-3	CASKLAGGSHTQYF
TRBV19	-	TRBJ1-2	CASSMAGTGGYGYTF
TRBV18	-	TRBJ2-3	CASSPYRTSGGGGGAGTSTDTQYF
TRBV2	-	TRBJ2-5	CASSVDRQETQYF
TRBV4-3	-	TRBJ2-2	CASSQEVGELFF
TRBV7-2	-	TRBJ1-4	CASSLATVWGGNEKLFF
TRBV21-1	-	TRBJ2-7	CASSNPGDTYEQYF